The present TCR beta chain was sequenced within a study of T cells after yellow fever vaccination. TCRdb processed the 5' RACE reads anew with MiXCR; each CDR3 protein has one entry. The profile shows 400,000 to 450,000 distinct CDR3 sequences, approximately 18% of them singletons. The CDR3 has 15 residues. CDR1 is SGHAT and CDR2 is FQDESV in the germline V gene (reference sequence). The ends were cut back, 5 bases at V and 1 base at J, with 14 bases in the middle. The V and J genes are TRBV11-1 and TRBJ2-5; D might be TRBD1 (5 bases). The sample was PBMCs, taken before the yellow fever booster vaccination. This receptor was taken from a man between 18 and 29 years old who received the YFV17D yellow fever vaccine. The chain's CDR3 is CASSPRRQSQETQYF. In DNA, the CDR3 is TGTGCCAGCAGCCCCCGTCGACAGTCCCAAGAGACCCAGTACTTC.